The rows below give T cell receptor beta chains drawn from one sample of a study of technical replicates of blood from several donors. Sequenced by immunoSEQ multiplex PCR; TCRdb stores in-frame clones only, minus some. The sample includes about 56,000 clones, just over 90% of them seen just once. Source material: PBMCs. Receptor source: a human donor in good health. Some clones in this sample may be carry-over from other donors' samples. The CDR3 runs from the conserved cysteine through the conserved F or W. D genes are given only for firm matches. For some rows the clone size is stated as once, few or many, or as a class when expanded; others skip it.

CDR3aa: CASSLVSSGGQETQYF; CDR3nt: TGTGCCAGCAGCTTAGTTTCTAGCGGGGGCCAAGAGACCCAGTACTTC; j_gene: TRBJ2-5; v_gene: TRBV11-2; d_gene: TRBD2; abundance: once
CDR3aa: CASRGTGTGSYGYTF; CDR3nt: TGTGCCAGCAGGGGAACTGGGACAGGGAGTTATGGCTACACCTTC; j_gene: TRBJ1-2; v_gene: TRBV6-5; d_gene: TRBD1; abundance: -
CDR3aa: CASSTRTDSSGNTIYF; CDR3nt: TGTGCCAGCAGCACACGGACGGACTCCTCTGGAAACACCATATATTTT; j_gene: TRBJ1-3; v_gene: TRBV5-5; d_gene: -; abundance: -
CDR3aa: CASSPYRPGSQETQYF; CDR3nt: TGTGCCAGCTCACCCTACCGCCCGGGGAGCCAAGAGACCCAGTACTTC; j_gene: TRBJ2-5; v_gene: TRBV18; d_gene: -; abundance: -
CDR3aa: CASSPQAAGAHRGTQETQYF; CDR3nt: TGTGCCAGCAGCCCCCAGGCGGCGGGGGCCCATCGGGGAACCCAAGAGACCCAGTACTTC; j_gene: TRBJ2-5; v_gene: TRBV7-3; d_gene: -; abundance: -
CDR3aa: CASSSQQGPSYEQYF; CDR3nt: TGTGCCAGCAGCTCGCAGCAGGGGCCCTCCTACGAGCAGTACTTC; j_gene: TRBJ2-7; v_gene: TRBV7-2; d_gene: -; abundance: -
CDR3aa: CAYRGPGNTIYF; CDR3nt: TGTGCCTACCGCGGGCCTGGAAACACCATATATTTT; j_gene: TRBJ1-3; v_gene: TRBV5-4; d_gene: -; abundance: -
CDR3aa: CASSLGLTGAYNEQFF; CDR3nt: TGCGCCAGCAGCTTGGGACTCACGGGGGCCTACAATGAGCAGTTCTTC; j_gene: TRBJ2-1; v_gene: TRBV5-1; d_gene: -; abundance: -
CDR3aa: CASSYTGTFKSNEQFF; CDR3nt: TGTGCCAGCAGCTATACCGGGACATTTAAATCCAATGAGCAGTTCTTC; j_gene: TRBJ2-1; v_gene: TRBV7-2; d_gene: -; abundance: once
CDR3aa: CASSYSPGQGSAFF; CDR3nt: TGTGCCAGCAGTTACTCACCGGGACAGGGGTCAGCTTTCTTT; j_gene: TRBJ1-1; v_gene: TRBV6-5; d_gene: TRBD1; abundance: -
CDR3aa: CASSIGGRAGNTIYF; CDR3nt: TGTGCCAGTAGTATAGGCGGAAGAGCTGGAAACACCATATATTTT; j_gene: TRBJ1-3; v_gene: TRBV19; d_gene: -; abundance: -
CDR3aa: CASSYGSGASNYGYTF; CDR3nt: TGTGCCAGCAGTTACGGATCAGGGGCGAGTAACTATGGCTACACCTTC; j_gene: TRBJ1-2; v_gene: TRBV6-5; d_gene: -; abundance: -
CDR3aa: CASSLNPRRGENEQFF; CDR3nt: TGTGCCAGCAGCTTAAACCCGCGGAGGGGTGAGAATGAGCAGTTCTTC; j_gene: TRBJ2-1; v_gene: TRBV11-2; d_gene: -; abundance: -
CDR3aa: CAISDGTSTDTQYF; CDR3nt: TGTGCCATCAGTGACGGGACTAGCACAGATACGCAGTATTTT; j_gene: TRBJ2-3; v_gene: TRBV10-3; d_gene: -; abundance: -
CDR3aa: CASSLGGSSSTDTQYF; CDR3nt: TGCGCCAGCAGCCTAGGAGGGTCCTCTAGCACAGATACGCAGTATTTT; j_gene: TRBJ2-3; v_gene: TRBV5-1; d_gene: -; abundance: -
CDR3aa: CASSLGVGGVLSYEQYF; CDR3nt: TGTGCCAGCAGCTTGGGGGTTGGGGGGGTCCTCTCCTACGAGCAGTACTTC; j_gene: TRBJ2-7; v_gene: TRBV7-9; d_gene: TRBD2; abundance: -
CDR3aa: CASSLQGNKRSPLHF; CDR3nt: TGTGCCAGCAGTTTACAGGGGAACAAGAGGTCACCCCTCCACTTT; j_gene: TRBJ1-6; v_gene: TRBV13; d_gene: TRBD1; abundance: -
CDR3aa: CASSFTGDTGELFF; CDR3nt: TGCGCCAGCAGCTTCACAGGGGACACCGGGGAGCTGTTTTTT; j_gene: TRBJ2-2; v_gene: TRBV5-1; d_gene: TRBD1; abundance: -
CDR3aa: CASLRGDTGELFF; CDR3nt: TGTGCCAGCCTCAGGGGAGACACCGGGGAGCTGTTTTTT; j_gene: TRBJ2-2; v_gene: TRBV25-1; d_gene: -; abundance: -
CDR3aa: CASSLDGGAKYF; CDR3nt: TGTGCCAGCAGCTTAGACGGCGGGGCAAAGTATTTT; j_gene: TRBJ2-3; v_gene: TRBV7-2; d_gene: -; abundance: once
CDR3aa: CASSLQAGLNNEQFF; CDR3nt: TGCGCCAGCAGCTTGCAAGCAGGGTTAAACAATGAGCAGTTCTTC; j_gene: TRBJ2-1; v_gene: TRBV5-1; d_gene: -; abundance: -
CDR3aa: CASHPAGWMNYEQYF; CDR3nt: TGTGCCAGTCACCCGGCAGGCTGGATGAACTACGAGCAGTACTTC; j_gene: TRBJ2-7; v_gene: TRBV7-9; d_gene: -; abundance: once
CDR3aa: CASSLAFPEQGTTNYGYTF; CDR3nt: TGTGCCAGCAGCTTAGCCTTCCCAGAGCAGGGGACGACTAACTATGGCTACACCTTC; j_gene: TRBJ1-2; v_gene: TRBV7-6; d_gene: -; abundance: -
CDR3aa: CAAGVTYEQYF; CDR3nt: TGCGCGGCCGGGGTCACCTACGAGCAGTACTTC; j_gene: TRBJ2-7; v_gene: TRBV29-1; d_gene: -; abundance: -
CDR3aa: CASSLGRGGKTQYF; CDR3nt: TGTGCCAGCAGCTTAGGCCGTGGGGGGAAGACCCAGTACTTC; j_gene: TRBJ2-5; v_gene: TRBV7-2; d_gene: -; abundance: -
CDR3aa: CAWSGTGVFEQYF; CDR3nt: TGTGCCTGGAGTGGGACAGGGGTTTTCGAGCAGTACTTC; j_gene: TRBJ2-7; v_gene: TRBV30; d_gene: TRBD1; abundance: once
CDR3aa: CASSLSGRNYGYTF; CDR3nt: TGTGCCAGCAGCCTTTCAGGGCGGAACTATGGCTACACCTTC; j_gene: TRBJ1-2; v_gene: TRBV7-3; d_gene: -; abundance: -
CDR3aa: CASSYGVLGGGEQYF; CDR3nt: TGTGCCAGCAGCTACGGGGTGTTGGGGGGGGGTGAGCAGTACTTC; j_gene: TRBJ2-7; v_gene: TRBV7-2; d_gene: TRBD2; abundance: -
CDR3aa: CASSVAPSLAYEQYF; CDR3nt: TGTGCCAGCAGCGTAGCTCCTAGCCTCGCCTACGAGCAGTACTTC; j_gene: TRBJ2-7; v_gene: TRBV9; d_gene: -; abundance: -